Here is one TCR beta chain with its context. This specimen belongs to a study of T cell responses to AZD1222 COVID-19 vaccine. With 6 bases clipped from V and 1 base from J, the junction kept 4 bases outside the gene matches. The CDR3 length is 15 residues. Germline lookup yields CDR1 MNHEY and CDR2 SMNVEV (reference sequence). Data came from immunoSEQ multiplex PCR; TCRdb stores just in-frame clones and leaves some out. The data contain about 120,000 clones, about nine tenths of them singletons. The origin of this receptor is an adult in good health. This specimen was peripheral blood, taken on day 0 of MenACWY control vaccination. The chain employs TRBV27 and TRBJ2-3, with 10 bases matching TRBD2. CDR3 sequence: CASRAGGRGTDTQYF. The CDR3 DNA reads as TGTGCCAGCAGAGCGGGAGGGCGTGGCACAGATACGCAGTATTTT.